Only a few counts were recorded for the clone carrying this T cell receptor beta chain. The antigen is undetermined. MiXCR was run by TCRdb on the 5' RACE reads, yielding one entry per CDR3 protein. The sample yields 550,000 to 700,000 distinct CDR3 sequences, 9.5% to 10% seen once. Germline values: CDR1 ENHRY, CDR2 SYGVKD. Germline trimming cut 6 bases from V and 5 bases from J; bases unmatched to any gene: 8. CDR3 length: 16 amino acids. This sample was taken from a study of identical twins. Broader study findings: Without tracking the same donors, conclusions rested on cross-sectional statistical analysis.

This sample also appeared in a second study, on yellow fever vaccine responses in identical twins.

The gene calls are TRBV10-3 and TRBJ2-1; the match to TRBD2 covers 12 bases. Sequenced sample: PBMCs. The sequence was obtained from a woman aged 18-29 years in good health. CDR3 amino acids: CAISVLAGGLNNEQFF. The CDR3 DNA follows: TGTGCCATCAGCGTACTAGCGGGGGGCCTCAACAATGAGCAGTTCTTC.